This T cell receptor (beta chain) came from a study of naive and memory T cell subsets. The CDR3 runs 18 residues. Germline V gene data show CDR1 as SGHAT and CDR2 as FQNNGV. V dropped 4 bases and J dropped 3 bases, with 21 bases sitting between them. Study-wide findings and caveats: Both skin biopsy types reportedly yielded TCRs, tuberculin sites far more. The RNA method is potentially sensitive to activation and differentiation changes.

Treatment here: skin biopsy from PPD injection site in Mantoux-positive individual. The library had UMIs added by 3' ligation of an oligonucleotide to TCR cDNA. Biopsied sites were PPD injections in people with a positive Mantoux test. Unsorted total RNA, roughly 1 to 1,100 ng, was DNase treated before reverse transcription. This clonotype was recorded at least ten times. Its antigen is unknown. The SP2 primer and nested alpha and beta constant region primers amplified ligated cDNA in four rounds. TCRdb re-analysed the UMI-ligation and nested PCR reads in MiXCR, keeping a single row per CDR3 protein. The data hold about 37,000 distinct CDR3 sequences, with roughly 9.6% observed a single time.

The TCR was taken from an adult in good health. The genes are TRBV11-2 and TRBJ1-4; D remains ambiguous. Material: skin, obtained from a tuberculin skin test site. CDR3 DNA: TGTGCCAGCAGCTCATCCCGGAAACATCAAGTAGCTAATGAAAAACTGTTTTTT. It specifies CASSSSRKHQVANEKLFF.